A selection of T cell receptor beta chains follows, all from one sample in a study of siplizumab effects on memory and regulatory T cells. The assay was immunoSEQ multiplex PCR, and TCRdb's table has in-frame clones only and misses some. The sample shows 75,000 to 100,000 clones, roughly 94% of them seen only once. Sequenced sample: non-Treg CD4+ T cells sorted from blood. The origin of the receptors is a human donor in good health. CDR3s include the opening cysteine and the closing phenylalanine or tryptophan. A D gene is named only where the DNA matches it firmly. The listing skips clone size in some rows; elsewhere it reads once, few, many or a size class.

CDR3 DNA	CDR3 protein	D gene	V gene	J gene	clone size
TGTGCCAGCAGTCGTCCCCGGACGGGCAATGAGCAGTTCTTC	CASSRPRTGNEQFF	NA	TRBV6-5	TRBJ2-1	NA
TGTGCCAGCAGCTTAATTGGGGGGTGGGAGACCCAGTACTTC	CASSLIGGWETQYF	NA	TRBV7-8	TRBJ2-5	NA
TGCAGCGTTGAAGATCTTCGAGACAGGCGAAACACCGGGGAGCTGTTTTTT	CSVEDLRDRRNTGELFF	NA	TRBV29-1	TRBJ2-2	NA
TGCAGCGTTCGGATCTCCGAGCAGTACTTC	CSVRISEQYF	NA	TRBV29-1	TRBJ2-7	NA
TGTGCCAGCTCACCCCGAATGGAGATGAACACTGAAGCTTTCTTT	CASSPRMEMNTEAFF	NA	TRBV18	TRBJ1-1	NA
TGTGCCAGCAGTCCAGAACAGGGAATGAACAATCAGCCCCAGCATTTT	CASSPEQGMNNQPQHF	NA	TRBV28	TRBJ1-5	NA
TGTGCCAGCAGCCTTCAGGGGGCTGGGTACACTGAAGCTTTCTTT	CASSLQGAGYTEAFF	TRBD1	TRBV7-8	TRBJ1-1	NA
TGTGCCAGCAGCTTACGTCTCCCCGGACACTATGGCTACACCTTC	CASSLRLPGHYGYTF	NA	TRBV7-8	TRBJ1-2	NA
TGCGCCAGCAGCTTGGACAAGGCTGTTTATGCTTTCTTT	CASSLDKAVYAFF	NA	TRBV5-1	TRBJ1-1	NA
TGTGCCAGTAAAATGGGATTTTTCTCTGGAAACACCATATATTTT	CASKMGFFSGNTIYF	NA	TRBV19	TRBJ1-3	NA
TGTGCCTGGAGTGTAGTGAAGTATAATTCACCCCTCCACTTT	CAWSVVKYNSPLHF	NA	TRBV30	TRBJ1-6	NA
TGTGCCAGCAGTCCCGGGGGGTATCAGCCCCAGCATTTT	CASSPGGYQPQHF	NA	TRBV28	TRBJ1-5	NA
TGTGCCAGCAGCTGGCGGGGGACTAGTGGCACCGGGGAGCTGTTTTTT	CASSWRGTSGTGELFF	TRBD2	TRBV5-6	TRBJ2-2	NA
TGCGCCAGCAGCCGGGACTCCCCCTGGGATACGCAGTATTTT	CASSRDSPWDTQYF	NA	TRBV5-1	TRBJ2-3	NA
TGTGCCTGGAGTTCCAGCGGGAGAATTCAGTACTTC	CAWSSSGRIQYF	TRBD2	TRBV30	TRBJ2-7	NA
TGTGCCAGTAGTATTCAACCGGGAGATACGCAGTATTTT	CASSIQPGDTQYF	NA	TRBV19	TRBJ2-3	NA
TGTGCCAGCAGTGCCCAGGGATACACTGAAGCTTTCTTT	CASSAQGYTEAFF	NA	TRBV6-1	TRBJ1-1	NA
TGCGCCAGCAGCTTGGACAGGCTGAACACTGAAGCTTTCTTT	CASSLDRLNTEAFF	NA	TRBV5-1	TRBJ1-1	NA
TGTGCCAGCAGGGAAGGGGTGGCGTTATTGGCCAAAAACATTCAGTACTTC	CASREGVALLAKNIQYF	NA	TRBV28	TRBJ2-4	NA
TGCAGCGTTGAAGAGACAGCTAGCACAGATACGCAGTATTTT	CSVEETASTDTQYF	NA	TRBV29-1	TRBJ2-3	NA
TGTGCCAGCAGCGAGGAGTGGGGCCTCACAGATACGCAGTATTTT	CASSEEWGLTDTQYF	NA	TRBV9	TRBJ2-3	NA
TGTGCCAGCAGTGGGGATTACCAAGAGACCCAGTACTTC	CASSGDYQETQYF	NA	TRBV28	TRBJ2-5	NA
TGTGCCAGCAGAGACTGGACAGGGGGCTCCTACGAGCAGTACTTC	CASRDWTGGSYEQYF	TRBD1	TRBV28	TRBJ2-7	NA
TGTGCCAGCAGCAAAAGCGCCGACAGGGGTTGTCGAGAGACCCAGTACTTC	CASSKSADRGCRETQYF	NA	TRBV21-1	TRBJ2-5	NA
TGTGCCAGCTCACCACCCCCAGCGGTTAAGGAGCAGTTCTTC	CASSPPPAVKEQFF	NA	TRBV18	TRBJ2-1	NA
TGTGCCAGCAGTTTATCGGTCAGGGACGGGGGTAGCACAGATACGCAGTATTTT	CASSLSVRDGGSTDTQYF	NA	TRBV27	TRBJ2-3	NA
TGCGCCAGCCTACCGGGACACCAGAACACTGAAGCTTTCTTT	CASLPGHQNTEAFF	NA	TRBV5-1	TRBJ1-1	NA
TGTGCCAGCAGCCCAGCGGGTGGGTCCTACGAGCAGTACTTC	CASSPAGGSYEQYF	NA	TRBV5-4	TRBJ2-7	once